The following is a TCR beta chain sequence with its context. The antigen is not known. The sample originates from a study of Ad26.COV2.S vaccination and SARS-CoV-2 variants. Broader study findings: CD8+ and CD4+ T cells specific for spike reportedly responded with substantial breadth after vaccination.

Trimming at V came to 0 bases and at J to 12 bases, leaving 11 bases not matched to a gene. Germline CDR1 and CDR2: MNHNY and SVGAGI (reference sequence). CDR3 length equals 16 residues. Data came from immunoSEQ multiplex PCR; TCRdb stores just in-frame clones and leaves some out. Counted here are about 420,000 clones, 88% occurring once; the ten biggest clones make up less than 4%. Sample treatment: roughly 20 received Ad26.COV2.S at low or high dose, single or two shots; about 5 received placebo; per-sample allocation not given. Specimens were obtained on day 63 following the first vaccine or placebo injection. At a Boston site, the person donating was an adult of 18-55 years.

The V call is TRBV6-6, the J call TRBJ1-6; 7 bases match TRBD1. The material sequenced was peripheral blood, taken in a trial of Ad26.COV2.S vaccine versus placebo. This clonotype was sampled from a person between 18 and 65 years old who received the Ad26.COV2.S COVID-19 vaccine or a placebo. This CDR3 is CASSYSRVPGGRPLHF. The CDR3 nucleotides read TGTGCCAGCAGTTACTCGAGGGTGCCAGGGGGACGACCCCTCCACTTT.